This T cell receptor (beta chain) stems from a study of blood T cell repertoires in COVID-19. Study-level background: There were acute and convalescent COVID-19 samples, and they came from the United States, Italy and Spain. The cDNA or gDNA used as material had been derived from T cells, B-cell-depleted T cells, or PBMCs.

The germline V gene has CDR1 KGHSY and CDR2 FQNENV. This CDR3 comprises 18 residues. Worth noting for this clone: A read error may account for a junction end that differs from germline.

Data came from immunoSEQ multiplex PCR; TCRdb stores just in-frame clones and leaves some out. This table holds about 20,000 clones, about 90% found once. This sequence joins TRBV16 and TRBJ2-6, with 11 bases fitting TRBD1. The sequenced sample consisted of peripheral blood. The clonotype was recovered from a human donor in a cohort sampled during active COVID-19. The CDR3 DNA reads TGTGCCAGCAGCGAATCCCGGACAGGGGGCGCTGGGGCCAACGTCCTGACTTTC. As protein: CASSESRTGGAGANVLTF.